This TCR beta chain was obtained from a study of T cell responses to AZD1222 COVID-19 vaccine. Study-wide findings and caveats: Once two AZD1222 doses were given, Spike-specific TCR breadth and depth went up.

A word on this clone: Antigen unknown.

With 3 bases clipped from V and 4 bases from J, the junction kept 11 bases outside the gene matches. Germline CDR1 is MDHEN and CDR2 is SYDVKM. CDR3 length equals 17 residues. Some clones are missing from TCRdb's copy, which holds only in-frame ones; the method was immunoSEQ multiplex PCR. The sample carries 120,000 or so clones, around 87% recorded once. The source is an adult in good health. Sample: peripheral blood, taken on day 0 of AZD1222 vaccination. V usage is TRBV28 and J usage is TRBJ1-4; 7 bases are a match to TRBD1. The CDR3 coding sequence is TGTGCCAGCAGTTTTTTCCCCGACAGGGCGGATAATGAAAAACTGTTTTTT. Translating gives CASSFFPDRADNEKLFF.